The entry that follows covers one T cell receptor (beta chain) sequence. The data derive from a study of shared clonotypes between healthy human individuals. The germline V and J ends were trimmed by 0 bases and 5 bases, with 11 bases remaining between them. The CDR3 covers 15 residues. CDR1 and CDR2 (germline): ENHRY, SYGVKD. Sequenced by immunoSEQ multiplex PCR; TCRdb stores in-frame clones only, minus some. The sample includes roughly 1,500,000 clones, about 98.5% of them seen just once. The specimen sequenced was naive CD4+ T cells sorted from blood. Subset of the sample: CD45RA+ positively selected. This TCR came from a man aged 30 to 45 in good health. This rearrangement joins TRBV10-3 to TRBJ1-5; D unresolved. The DNA for the CDR3 is TGTGCCATCAGTGAGTCGCGGTCAGTTTATCAGCCCCAGCATTTT. It is translated as CAISESRSVYQPQHF.